This T cell receptor beta chain derives from a study of T cells in Graves' hyperthyroidism and ophthalmopathy. CDR1 and CDR2 (germline): LNHDA, SQIVND (reference sequence). Trimming took 5 bases from V and 1 from J; bases not matched to a gene: 10. The CDR3 totals 17 residues. Hyperthyroidism had been newly diagnosed in patients aged 18 to 65, and its duration was under 2 months. Researchers barred patients who had uncontrolled infection, other autoimmune disease, pregnancy or lactation. Fresh peripheral blood, 10 ml, was the source of the PBMCs. The CDR3 regions of TCR beta were amplified from RNA transcripts. Initially, a first-round RT-PCR of the TCR CDR3 employed the HTBI primer set. TCRdb re-called the multiplex PCR reads with MiXCR, one entry per CDR3 protein. The data contain fewer than 850,000 distinct CDR3 sequences, roughly a sixth of them singletons. Ten or more counts support this clonotype.

The sequence derives from a man between 45 and 60 years old with Graves' hyperthyroidism. The V and J genes are TRBV19 and TRBJ2-2; 7 bases match TRBD1. Specimen: blood. The CDR3 nucleotides are TGTGCCAGTAGTCCCCTCACCGGGACAGAGAACACCGGGGAGCTGTTTTTT. Translating it yields CASSPLTGTENTGELFF.